The source of this T cell receptor (beta chain) is a study of OX40 agonist ivuxolimab in advanced cancers. Study background: Therapy given before enrollment (anti-PD-1, anti-PD-L1 or anti-CTLA-4) was allowed, and 40% had some.

Study conclusions and caveats: The study found that CD8+ T cells averaged more expanded clones than CD4+. Partly responding patients at 0.1-3.0 mg/kg showed some of the smallest clonal expansion.

Regarding this clone: Its antigen is undetermined.

Patients were ruled out by autoimmune disease history or systemic immunosuppression. The length of the CDR3 is 14 residues. Germline trimming cut 8 bases from V and 4 bases from J; bases unmatched to any gene: 7. Per germline, CDR1 SNHLY and CDR2 FYNNEI. Clones were read by immunoSEQ multiplex PCR, and TCRdb kept only the in-frame ones, dropping some. The sample includes approximately 50,000 clones, about 82% seen only once; the top ten take around 3.9%. The gene calls are TRBV2 and TRBJ2-5, with 10 bases lining up with TRBD2. The origin of this receptor is an adult with an advanced solid tumor such as melanoma, head and neck, liver or kidney cancer. Sample: CD4+ or CD8+ T cells sorted from blood, taken in a trial of the OX40 agonist ivuxolimab. CDR3 sequence reads: CASGLAGASETQYF. In DNA, the CDR3 is TGTGCCAGCGGGCTAGCGGGGGCCTCAGAGACCCAGTACTTC. The full variable domain, with the rest looked up from reference TRBV2 and TRBJ2-5, is EPEVTQTPSHQVTQMGQEVILRCVPISNHLYFYWYRQILGQKVEFLVSFYNNEISEKSEIFDDQFSVERPDGSNFTLKIRSTKLEDSAMYFCASGLAGASETQYFGPGTRLLVL.